The entry below describes one TCR beta chain. The data belong to a study of shared clonotypes between healthy human individuals. Sequenced by immunoSEQ multiplex PCR; TCRdb stores in-frame clones only, minus some. The sample includes about 1.4 million clones, 95% to 97% of them seen just once. CDR3 size: 12 residues. V shed 8 bases, J shed 4 bases, and the junction held 3 bases outside the gene matches. The V gene's germline CDR1 is SGHTA and CDR2 FQGTGA. The TCR sequence derives from a man aged 30 to 45 in good health. The gene calls are TRBV7-3 and TRBJ2-3; 7 positions match TRBD1. The specimen was naive CD4+ T cells sorted from blood. Subset denoted: CD45RA+ positively selected. The CDR3 nucleotides read TGTGCCAGCGGACAGGTCCCAGATACGCAGTATTTT. Protein: CASGQVPDTQYF.